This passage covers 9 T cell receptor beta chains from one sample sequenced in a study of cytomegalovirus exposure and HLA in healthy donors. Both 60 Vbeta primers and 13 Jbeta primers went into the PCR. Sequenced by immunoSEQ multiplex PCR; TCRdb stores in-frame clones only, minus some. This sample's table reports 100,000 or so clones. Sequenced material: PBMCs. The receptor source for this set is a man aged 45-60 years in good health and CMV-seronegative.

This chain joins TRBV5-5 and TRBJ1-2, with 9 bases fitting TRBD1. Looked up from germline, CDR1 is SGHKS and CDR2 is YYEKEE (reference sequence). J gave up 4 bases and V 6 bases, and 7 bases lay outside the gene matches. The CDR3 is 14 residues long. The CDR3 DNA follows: TGTGCCAGCAACCGACCGGGACAGGGCTATGGCTACACCTTC. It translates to CASNRPGQGYGYTF.

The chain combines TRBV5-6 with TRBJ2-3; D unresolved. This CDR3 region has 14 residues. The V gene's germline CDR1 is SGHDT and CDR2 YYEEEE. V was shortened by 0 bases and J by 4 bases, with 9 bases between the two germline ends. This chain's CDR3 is CASSLGLVSDTQYF. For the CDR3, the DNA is TGTGCCAGCAGCTTGGGGCTAGTTTCAGATACGCAGTATTTT.

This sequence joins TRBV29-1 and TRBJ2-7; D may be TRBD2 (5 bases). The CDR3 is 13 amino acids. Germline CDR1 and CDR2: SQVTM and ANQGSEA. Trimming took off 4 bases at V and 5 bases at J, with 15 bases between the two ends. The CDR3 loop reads CSVGQGGVDEQYF. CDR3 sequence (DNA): TGCAGCGTTGGTCAAGGAGGAGTCGACGAGCAGTACTTC.

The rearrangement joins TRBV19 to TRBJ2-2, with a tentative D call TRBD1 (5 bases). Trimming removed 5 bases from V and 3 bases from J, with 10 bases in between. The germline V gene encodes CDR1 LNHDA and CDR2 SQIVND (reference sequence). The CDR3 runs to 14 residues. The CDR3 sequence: CASSVTVDTGELFF. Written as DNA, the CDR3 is TGTGCCAGTAGTGTGACAGTGGACACCGGGGAGCTGTTTTTT.

Here the CDR3 DNA reads TGTGCCCCCAGGGGTGAAAATGGCTACACCTTC. This sequence encodes CAPRGENGYTF. The chain recombines TRBV2 with TRBJ1-2; D may be TRBD1 (6 bases). V lost 11 bases and J 6 bases, leaving 13 bases between the germline ends. This CDR3 contains 11 residues. Germline V lookup: CDR1 SNHLY, CDR2 FYNNEI.

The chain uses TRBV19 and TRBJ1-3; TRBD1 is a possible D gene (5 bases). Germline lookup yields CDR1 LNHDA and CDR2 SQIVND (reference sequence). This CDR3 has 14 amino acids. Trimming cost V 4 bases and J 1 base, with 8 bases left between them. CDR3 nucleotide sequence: TGTGCCAGTAGTACGCAGGGATCTGGAAACACCATATATTTT. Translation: CASSTQGSGNTIYF. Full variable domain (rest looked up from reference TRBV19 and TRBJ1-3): DGGITQSPKYLFRKEGQNVTLSCEQNLNHDAMYWYRQDPGQGLRLIYYSQIVNDFQKGDIAEGYSVSREKKESFPLTVTSAQKNPTAFYLCASSTQGSGNTIYFGEGSWLTVV.

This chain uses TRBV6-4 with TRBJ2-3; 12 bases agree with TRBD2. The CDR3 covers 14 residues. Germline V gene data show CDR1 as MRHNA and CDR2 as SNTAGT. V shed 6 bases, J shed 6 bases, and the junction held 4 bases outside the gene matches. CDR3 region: CASRGLAGSDTQYF. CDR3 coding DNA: TGTGCCAGCAGGGGACTAGCGGGTTCCGATACGCAGTATTTT.

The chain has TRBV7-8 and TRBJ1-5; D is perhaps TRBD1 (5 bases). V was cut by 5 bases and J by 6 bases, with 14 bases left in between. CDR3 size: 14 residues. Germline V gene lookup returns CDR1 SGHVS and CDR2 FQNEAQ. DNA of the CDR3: TGTGCCAGCAGCCTCGGGACTTCGGGTCAGCCCCAGCATTTT. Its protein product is CASSLGTSGQPQHF. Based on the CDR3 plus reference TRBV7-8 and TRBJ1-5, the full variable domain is GAGVSQSPRYKVAKRGQDVALRCDPISGHVSLFWYQQALGQGPEFLTYFQNEAQLDKSGLPSDRFFAERPEGSVSTLKIQRTQQEDSAVYLCASSLGTSGQPQHFGDGTRLSIL.

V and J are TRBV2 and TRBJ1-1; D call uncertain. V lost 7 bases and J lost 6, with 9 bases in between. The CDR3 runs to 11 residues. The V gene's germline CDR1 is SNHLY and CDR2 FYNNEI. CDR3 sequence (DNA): TGTGCCAGCAACAACCGGGCTGAAGCTTTCTTT. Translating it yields CASNNRAEAFF.